The 18 T cell receptor beta chains reported below all come from one sample, sequenced in a study of OX40 agonist ivuxolimab in advanced cancers. Libraries were prepared by immunoSEQ multiplex PCR; TCRdb keeps only in-frame clonotypes and omits some of them. The repertoire holds some 60,000 clones, with about 89% as singletons. The specimen comprised CD4+ or CD8+ T cells sorted from blood, sampled in a trial of the OX40 agonist ivuxolimab. The receptors come from an adult with an advanced solid tumor such as melanoma, head and neck, liver or kidney cancer.

The V call is TRBV9, the J call TRBJ2-7; TRBD2 aligns across 12 bases. The CDR3 covers 13 residues. Looked up from germline, CDR1 is SGDLS and CDR2 is YYNGEE. V dropped 3 bases and J dropped 9; count of bases not matched to a gene: 4. The CDR3 region has the DNA TGTGCCAGCAGCGAGACTAGCGGGAGTTGGCAGTACTTC. Protein product: CASSETSGSWQYF. Supplemented by reference TRBV9 and TRBJ2-7, the full variable domain reads DSGVTQTPKHLITATGQRVTLRCSPRSGDLSVYWYQQSLDQGLQFLIQYYNGEERAKGNILERFSAQQFPDLHSELNLSSLELGDSALYFCASSETSGSWQYFGPGTRLTVT.

The rearrangement joins TRBV2 to TRBJ2-7; TRBD2 matches at 11 bases. V shed 7 bases and J 1 base; nucleotides not matched to a gene: 15. Germline CDR1 and CDR2: SNHLY and FYNNEI. The CDR3 runs to 18 residues. The CDR3 sequence: CASKHGGSGRASSYEQYF. The CDR3 DNA reads as TGTGCCAGCAAGCACGGAGGTAGCGGGAGGGCCAGTTCCTACGAGCAGTACTTC.

The chain carries TRBV9 and TRBJ2-2; D remains ambiguous. Germline values: CDR1 SGDLS, CDR2 YYNGEE. Deletions cut 0 bases from V and 6 bases from J, with 9 bases between. The CDR3 is 14 residues long. This chain's CDR3 is CASSVEAAPGELFF. The CDR3 DNA reads as TGTGCCAGCAGCGTAGAGGCGGCCCCCGGGGAGCTGTTTTTT. The variable domain in full, completed from reference TRBV9 and TRBJ2-2, reads DSGVTQTPKHLITATGQRVTLRCSPRSGDLSVYWYQQSLDQGLQFLIQYYNGEERAKGNILERFSAQQFPDLHSELNLSSLELGDSALYFCASSVEAAPGELFFGEGSRLTVL.

V gene TRBV9 combines with J gene TRBJ2-1; 9 nucleotides align to TRBD2. Germline values: CDR1 SGDLS, CDR2 YYNGEE. Trimming at V came to 0 bases and at J to 8 bases, leaving 6 bases not matched to a gene. The CDR3 is 15 amino acids. The CDR3 here is CASSVVSGRRDEQFF. DNA for the CDR3: TGTGCCAGCAGCGTAGTCAGCGGGAGGAGGGATGAGCAGTTCTTC.

The V call is TRBV5-8, the J call TRBJ2-5; unclear D gene. Germline assignment: CDR1 SGHTS and CDR2 YDEGEE. CDR3 size: 13 residues. Trimming took off 1 base at V and 2 bases at J, with 6 bases between the two ends. The CDR3 loop is CASSLRRQETQYF. The CDR3 DNA reads TGTGCCAGCAGCTTGCGAAGGCAAGAGACCCAGTACTTC. The complete variable domain, with remaining parts taken from reference TRBV5-8 and TRBJ2-5, reads EAGVTQSPTHLIKTRGQQATLRCSPISGHTSVYWYQQALGLGLQFLLWYDEGEERNRGNFPPRFSGRQFPNYSSELNVNALELEDSALYLCASSLRRQETQYFGPGTRLLVL.

The rearrangement joins TRBV11-3 to TRBJ2-3; 12 bases map to TRBD2. Germline trimming cut 1 base from V and 4 bases from J; bases unmatched to any gene: 3. This CDR3 has 16 residues. CDR1 and CDR2 from the germline V gene are SGHNT and YENEEA. The chain's CDR3 is CASSLGTSGIADTQYF. The CDR3, as DNA: TGTGCCAGCAGCTTAGGGACTAGCGGGATAGCAGATACGCAGTATTTT.

This chain connects TRBV11-3 to TRBJ2-2; D not certain. CDR1 and CDR2 (germline): SGHNT, YENEEA. The CDR3 consists of 14 residues. Trimming took off 1 base at V and 0 bases at J, with 3 bases between the two ends. The CDR3 DNA reads TGTGCCAGCAGCTTAGTAGCGAACACCGGGGAGCTGTTTTTT. This codes for CASSLVANTGELFF.

The V gene is TRBV20-1, the J gene TRBJ2-1; D not certain. V lost 6 bases to trimming and J lost 8 bases, with 11 bases between them. Germline V lookup: CDR1 DFQATT, CDR2 SNEGSKA (reference sequence). The CDR3 contains 11 residues. The CDR3 region has the DNA TGCAGTGCCGTCAGACGGTATGAGCAGTTCTTC. Residues: CSAVRRYEQFF.

The chain has TRBV5-5 and TRBJ2-6; D uncertain. Between the trimmed V and J ends, which lost 1 base and 4 bases, there was a span of 12 bases. The CDR3 contains 16 residues. The germline CDR1 and CDR2 sequences are SGHKS and YYEKEE (reference sequence). In DNA, the CDR3 is TGTGCCAGCAGCTTGCAGCCGCCCAGGGGGGCCAACGTCCTGACTTTC. Residues: CASSLQPPRGANVLTF.

The chain couples TRBV7-9 to TRBJ2-7; no clear D gene. V was trimmed by 0 bases and J by 3 bases, leaving 3 bases between them. This CDR3 has 12 residues. Germline V lookup: CDR1 SEHNR, CDR2 FQNEAQ (reference sequence). CDR3 amino acids: CASSLALYEQYF. DNA of the CDR3: TGTGCCAGCAGCTTAGCTCTCTACGAGCAGTACTTC. The full variable domain, its missing parts supplied by reference TRBV7-9 and TRBJ2-7, is DTGVSQNPRHKITKRGQNVTFRCDPISEHNRLYWYRQTLGQGPEFLTYFQNEAQLEKSRLLSDRFSAERPKGSFSTLEIQRTEQGDSAMYLCASSLALYEQYFGPGTRLTVT.

The chain carries TRBV19 and TRBJ2-7; TRBD2 aligns across 8 bases. The CDR3 runs to 14 residues. J lost 6 bases, V lost 6 bases, and 10 bases had no gene match. The germline CDR1 and CDR2 sequences are LNHDA and SQIVND (reference sequence). CDR3 amino acids: CASRRTGGPSEQYF. The CDR3 nucleotides are TGTGCCAGTAGGCGGACGGGAGGGCCCTCCGAGCAGTACTTC.

V and J are TRBV30 and TRBJ2-1; D not certain. V was cut by 5 bases and J by 5 bases, with 13 bases left in between. The CDR3 is 13 amino acids. CDR1 is GTSNPN and CDR2 is SVGIG in the germline V gene (reference sequence). CDR3 sequence: CAWGPEPHNEQFF. The CDR3 region has the DNA TGTGCCTGGGGGCCCGAACCGCACAATGAGCAGTTCTTC.

The J gene is TRBJ1-1, the V gene TRBV29-1; no definite D call. Germline V gene sequence: CDR1 SQVTM, CDR2 ANQGSEA. The V end was cut by 8 bases, the J end by 5 bases, with 15 bases between. This CDR3 comprises 12 residues. CDR3 residues: CSPQEGETEAFF. Here the CDR3 DNA reads TGCAGCCCTCAGGAGGGCGAGACTGAAGCTTTCTTT. The full variable domain, its missing parts supplied by reference TRBV29-1 and TRBJ1-1, is SAVISQKPSRDICQRGTSLTIQCQVDSQVTMMFWYRQQPGQSLTLIATANQGSEATYESGFVIDKFPISRPNLTFSTLTVSNMSPEDSSIYLCSPQEGETEAFFGQGTRLTVV.

The CDR3 region is CASSLSEHLSEQYF. CDR3 sequence (DNA): TGTGCCAGCAGTTTATCGGAGCATTTGAGTGAGCAGTACTTC. The J gene is TRBJ2-7, the V gene TRBV27; D is undetermined. Trimming stripped 0 bases from V and 7 bases from J, with 13 bases between. The length of the CDR3 is 14 residues. The V gene's germline CDR1 is MNHEY and CDR2 SMNVEV (reference sequence).

The V and J genes are TRBV21-1 and TRBJ2-7. TRBV21-1 is designated a pseudogene. This CDR3 region has 12 residues. CDR3 DNA sequence: TGTGCCAGCAGCAATGAAACCTACGAGCAGTACTTC. Its protein product is CASSNETYEQYF.

The chain couples TRBV6-1 to TRBJ2-3; TRBD2 is a possible D gene (6 bases). The CDR3 length is 15 residues. Germline V CDR1 and CDR2: MNHNS, SASEGT. V was clipped by 5 bases and J by 4 bases, with 16 bases between them. CDR3 amino acids: CASSSRDSGPDTQYF. In nucleotides, the CDR3 is TGTGCCAGCAGTTCCCGGGACTCGGGCCCAGATACGCAGTATTTT.

The chain joins TRBV7-2 to TRBJ1-4, with 7 bases identical to TRBD1. Germline CDR1 is SGHTA and CDR2 is FQGNSA. This CDR3 comprises 14 residues. V gave up 2 bases and J gave up 8 bases; unmatched junction bases: 5. In DNA, the CDR3 is TGTGCCAGCAGCTTAAGAGGGGGCGGGGAAAAACTGTTTTTT. Translated, it gives CASSLRGGGEKLFF. Filled out from reference TRBV7-2 and TRBJ1-4, the complete variable domain reads GAGVSQSPSNKVTEKGKDVELRCDPISGHTALYWYRQSLGQGLEFLIYFQGNSAPDKSGLPSDRFSAERTGGSVSTLTIQRTQQEDSAVYLCASSLRGGGEKLFFGSGTQLSVL.

The CDR3 region is CSVDPKGSRGEQYF. The CDR3 DNA follows: TGCAGCGTGGATCCCAAGGGGAGTAGGGGCGAGCAGTACTTC. The chain employs TRBV29-1 and TRBJ2-7, with D possibly called TRBD1 or TRBD2 (5 bases each). Trimming shortened V by 6 bases and J by 6 bases, and 21 bases separated the two germline ends. Germline values: CDR1 SQVTM, CDR2 ANQGSEA. The CDR3 runs to 14 residues.